Shown below are 27 T cell receptor beta chains from a single sample sequenced in a study of T cells generated in artificial thymic organoids. Separate semi-nested PCRs amplified TCRalpha and TCRbeta libraries using constant-region reverse primers in TRAC or TRBC. TCRdb used MiXCR to reprocess the 5' RACE reads, holding one entry per CDR3 protein. In the table there are about 3,300 distinct CDR3 sequences, around 31% of which are singletons. Specimen: naive CD8+ T cells from blood. As to subset: CD3+TCRalphabeta+CD8SP T cells; for blood, CD45RO-CCR7+ naive CD8+ T cells. Source of these receptors: a human donor who gave cord blood stem cells for thymic organoid culture, a cardiac surgery patient who gave postnatal thymus, or a blood donor (not recorded which).

By share, this clonotype counts as medium-sized. This chain uses TRBV7-2 with TRBJ2-3, with 7 bases lining up with TRBD2. Germline assignment: CDR1 SGHTA and CDR2 FQGNSA. This CDR3 contains 15 residues. J lost 4 bases, V lost 5 bases, and 9 bases had no gene match. CDR3 residues: CASSLVGGSADTQYF. The CDR3 DNA reads as TGTGCCAGCAGCCTAGTGGGCGGGAGCGCAGATACGCAGTATTTT.

A note on this clonotype: A single base separates this from a much larger clone, so it may be a read error. This chain joins TRBV4-3 and TRBJ2-5; D gene unclear. Germline CDR1 reads LGHNA; CDR2 reads YSLEER. The CDR3 is made up of 15 amino acids. The DNA of the CDR3 is TGCACCAGCAGCCAAGGGTTAGGTCTTCCCGAGACCCAGTACTTC. Protein sequence: CTSSQGLGLPETQYF.

Turning to this clonotype: An end of the junction does not agree with germline; a read error may underlie this. The chain has TRBV4-3 and TRBJ2-2; possible D gene TRBD1, 6 bases. Per the germline V gene, CDR1 is LGHNA and CDR2 is YSLEER. This CDR3 region has 15 residues. Here the CDR3 reads CASSPYPGVNGELFF. The DNA for the CDR3 is TGCGCCAGCAGCCCTTACCCAGGGGTGAACGGGGAGCTGTTCTTT.

By its share, this clonotype is medium-sized. The chain links TRBV5-5 to TRBJ2-1; 9 bases map to TRBD1. Germline CDR1 reads SGHKS; CDR2 reads YYEKEE (reference sequence). With 7 bases clipped from V and 8 bases from J, the junction kept 4 bases outside the gene matches. This CDR3 has 12 amino acids. The CDR3 is CASGDRADEQFF. The CDR3 region has the DNA TGTGCCAGCGGGGACAGGGCTGATGAGCAGTTCTTC.

V and J are TRBV5-4 and TRBJ1-2; tentatively, D is TRBD1 (5 bases). V gave up 5 bases and J gave up 7 bases, with 12 bases separating them. This CDR3 is built from 12 residues. Germline-derived CDR1 and CDR2 are SGHNT and YYREEE (reference sequence). CDR3 DNA: TGTGCCAGCAGTTGGGGGGACGGTGGCTACACCTTC. It yields the protein CASSWGDGGYTF.

Points on this clonotype: A much more abundant neighbour one base away suggests this may be a read error. The chain has TRBV6-6 and TRBJ2-1; 9 bases are a match to TRBD2. CDR3 length: 16 amino acids. Germline V gene lookup returns CDR1 MNHNY and CDR2 SVGAGI (reference sequence). Trimming at V came to 4 bases and at J to 6 bases, leaving 10 bases not matched to a gene. The CDR3 region is CASSSPASGMFNEQFF. The CDR3 DNA follows: TGTGCCAGCAGTTCTCCTGCTAGCGGGATGTTCAATGAGCAGTTCTTC.

The rearrangement joins TRBV27 to TRBJ2-5; 15 nucleotides agree with TRBD2. Germline V lookup: CDR1 MNHEY, CDR2 SMNVEV (reference sequence). This CDR3 comprises 16 residues. The V and J ends lost 5 bases and 5 bases, in that order; junction bases with no gene match: 6. The CDR3 DNA follows: TGTGCCAGCAGTCTCGGGACTAGCGGGGGGTTGGAGACCCAGTACTTC. Protein sequence: CASSLGTSGGLETQYF.

This clonotype counts as medium-sized. The chain has TRBV12-3 or TRBV12-4 and TRBJ1-1; D is undetermined. CDR3 length equals 15 residues. The V and J ends lost 5 bases and 1 base respectively, with 14 bases between them. In nucleotides, the CDR3 is TGTGCCAGCAGTCTCGGCCGGACTGCGAACACTGAAGCTTTCTTT. Translated: CASSLGRTANTEAFF.

This clonotype is medium-sized within its sample. V gene TRBV6-2 or TRBV6-3 combines with J gene TRBJ2-7; 12 bases match TRBD2. Germline V gene data show CDR1 as MNHEY and CDR2 as SVGEGT. The CDR3 is made up of 15 amino acids. V dropped 4 bases and J dropped 2; count of bases not matched to a gene: 3. The CDR3: CASSSLAGGAYEQYF. The CDR3 DNA is TGTGCCAGCAGTTCACTAGCGGGGGGCGCCTACGAGCAGTACTTC.

This clonotype is labeled medium-sized. The chain has TRBV4-3 and TRBJ2-7, with D possibly TRBD2 on 6 matching bases. Germline V CDR1 and CDR2: LGHNA, YSLEER. V was cut by 0 bases and J by 4 bases, with 13 bases left in between. The CDR3 has 15 amino acids. The CDR3 DNA is TGCGCCAGCAGCCAAGAAAAGGGGAGCGGGTACGAGCAGTACTTC. Encoded protein: CASSQEKGSGYEQYF.

The chain employs TRBV9 and TRBJ2-1, with a weak D call TRBD2 (5 bases). CDR1 SGDLS and CDR2 YYNGEE come from the germline V gene. V shed 3 bases and J shed 7 bases, with 14 bases lying between them. This CDR3 has 14 amino acids. The CDR3 loop is CASSESGLNNEQFF. The CDR3 nucleotides are TGTGCCAGCAGCGAAAGCGGACTCAATAATGAGCAGTTCTTC.

This clonotype is deemed medium-sized. The genes are TRBV7-2 and TRBJ1-5, with D tentatively TRBD1 (5 bases). This CDR3 region has 16 residues. Trimming cost V 1 base and J 0 bases, with 10 bases left between them. Germline V gene data show CDR1 as SGHTA and CDR2 as FQGNSA. The CDR3 DNA reads as TGTGCCAGCAGCTTAGTCTGGCAGGGTAGCAATCAGCCCCAGCATTTT. Translating it yields CASSLVWQGSNQPQHF. Full variable domain (missing parts from reference TRBV7-2 and TRBJ1-5): GAGVSQSPSNKVTEKGKDVELRCDPISGHTALYWYRQSLGQGLEFLIYFQGNSAPDKSGLPSDRFSAERTGGSVSTLTIQRTQQEDSAVYLCASSLVWQGSNQPQHFGDGTRLSIL.

By share, this clonotype counts as medium-sized. V gene TRBV6-5 combines with J gene TRBJ1-1; TRBD1 is a possible D gene (6 bases). This CDR3 is 17 amino acids long. V lost 6 bases and J 0 bases, leaving 20 bases between the germline ends. CDR1 is MNHEY, CDR2 SVGAGI, per germline. The CDR3 nucleotides read TGTGCCAGCAGATCCGAGGGGCAGGGGCTATTGAACACTGAAGCTTTCTTT. It specifies CASRSEGQGLLNTEAFF.

This rearrangement joins TRBV7-2 to TRBJ2-7, with unresolved D. The CDR3 extends over 14 amino acids. V lost 0 bases, J lost 2 bases, and 8 bases lay in between. The germline V gene encodes CDR1 SGHTA and CDR2 FQGNSA. This CDR3 reads CASSLAPATYEQYF. The CDR3 coding sequence is TGTGCCAGCAGCTTAGCGCCTGCTACCTACGAGCAGTACTTC.

This clonotype qualifies as medium-sized. The V call is TRBV27, the J call TRBJ2-3; 15 bases line up with TRBD2. With V trimmed by 4 bases and J by 4 bases, 3 bases remained unmatched. The CDR3 length is 16 residues. CDR1 is MNHEY, CDR2 SMNVEV, per germline (reference sequence). The CDR3 nucleotides are TGTGCCAGCAGTTCAGGACTAGCGGGAGGGGCAGATACGCAGTATTTT. It translates to CASSSGLAGGADTQYF.

The gene calls are TRBV27 and TRBJ1-1; possibly TRBD1 for D (5 bases). The CDR3 is 14 amino acids. Germline CDR1 is MNHEY and CDR2 is SMNVEV (reference sequence). With 2 bases removed from V and 4 bases from J, the gap between germline ends came to 11 bases. CDR3 in DNA: TGTGCCAGCAGTTTAATCTCGGGGGGCACTGAAGCTTTCTTT. Protein product: CASSLISGGTEAFF.

This clonotype is deemed medium-sized (0.01 to 0.1%). The chain employs TRBV19 and TRBJ2-2; TRBD1 matches 8 bases. Germline V gene data show CDR1 as LNHDA and CDR2 as SQIVND (reference sequence). V was clipped by 3 bases and J by 1 base; unmatched bases: 1. The CDR3 covers 15 residues. The CDR3 coding sequence is TGTGCCAGTAGTATGGACAGGGAGAACACCGGGGAGCTGTTTTTT. This encodes CASSMDRENTGELFF.

This chain joins TRBV29-1 and TRBJ2-7; D might be TRBD1 or TRBD2, each matching 5 bases. Germline assignment: CDR1 SQVTM and CDR2 ANQGSEA. The CDR3 is made up of 14 amino acids. With 6 bases removed from V and 3 bases from J, the gap between germline ends came to 18 bases. CDR3 sequence (DNA): TGCAGCGTGGCAACCGGGACCCCCGGCTACGAGCAGTACTTC. Protein: CSVATGTPGYEQYF.

This clonotype was counted between two and nine times. The genes are TRBV6-6 and TRBJ2-4; 9 positions match TRBD1. Germline values: CDR1 MNHNY, CDR2 SVGAGI (reference sequence). V gave up 2 bases and J gave up 5 bases; unmatched junction bases: 7. This CDR3 is 16 amino acids long. CDR3 coding DNA: TGTGCCAGCAGTTACCCCTCCCGGGACAGGGAAAACATTCAGTACTTC. Its protein is CASSYPSRDRENIQYF.

This clonotype has only a few counts. The chain carries TRBV27 and TRBJ2-3; tentatively, D is TRBD2 (7 bases). The CDR3 runs 19 residues. V dropped 0 bases and J dropped 2 bases, with 21 bases sitting between them. Germline loops: CDR1 MNHEY, CDR2 SMNVEV (reference sequence). For the CDR3, the DNA is TGTGCCAGCAGTTTATCGTTCGGCGGGGAGGGGGACCTCACAGATACGCAGTATTTT. It codes for CASSLSFGGEGDLTDTQYF.

Note on this clonotype: This may stem from a read error, because a much larger clone lies one nucleotide away. The V gene is TRBV29-1, the J gene TRBJ2-7, with 7 nucleotides matching TRBD1. This CDR3 comprises 15 residues. Germline loops: CDR1 SQVTM, CDR2 ANQGSEA. The CDR3 DNA is TGCAGCGTTGAAGATCGAGACAGGGTCTCCTACGAGCGGTACTTC. It specifies CSVEDRDRVSYERYF.

Remarks on this clonotype: Germline is not matched at one junction end, which may reflect a read error. The J gene is TRBJ2-7, the V gene TRBV6-2 or TRBV6-3, with a possible D match to TRBD2 (5 bases). Germline CDR1 and CDR2: MNHEY and SVGEGT. CDR3 length: 14 amino acids. The CDR3 region has the DNA TGTGCCCGCAGTTACTCGTTAGCGACCTACGAGCAGTACTTC. Its translation: CARSYSLATYEQYF.

By share of the sample, this clonotype is medium-sized. The chain employs TRBV6-2 or TRBV6-3 and TRBJ1-5; perhaps TRBD1 as D (5 bases). The length of the CDR3 is 14 residues. Germline V gene lookup returns CDR1 MNHEY and CDR2 SVGEGT. V was cut by 0 bases and J by 4 bases, with 7 bases left in between. Written as DNA, the CDR3 is TGTGCCAGCAGTTACTCGGGGGTTAATCAGCCCCAGCATTTT. This gives the protein CASSYSGVNQPQHF.

The chain links TRBV6-5 to TRBJ2-5; a weak D match, TRBD2 (5 bases). Trimming pared 5 bases from V and 3 bases from J, leaving 10 bases between. The germline V gene has CDR1 MNHEY and CDR2 SVGAGI. This CDR3 is 13 amino acids long. The CDR3 bases are TGTGCCAGCAGTCGACTGGAGGAAGAGACCCAGTACTTC. Protein sequence: CASSRLEEETQYF.

This clonotype was counted a few times. In DNA, the CDR3 is TGTGCCAGCAGTGATACGTCGGGTTCACCCCTCCACTTT. This translates into CASSDTSGSPLHF. The V and J genes are TRBV7-9 and TRBJ1-6, with D unclear. The CDR3 covers 13 residues. The germline CDR1 and CDR2 sequences are SEHNR and FQNEAQ (reference sequence). V gave up 6 bases and J gave up 9 bases, with 12 bases separating them.

By share, this clonotype counts as medium-sized. The chain couples TRBV20-1 to TRBJ1-1, with D perhaps matching TRBD1 (5 bases). This CDR3 contains 14 residues. From germline, CDR1 is DFQATT and CDR2 SNEGSKA (reference sequence). V lost 1 base and J lost 3, with 12 bases in between. The CDR3 nucleotides are TGCAGTGCTAGAGTTGTGGGGCCCGACACTGAAGCTTTCTTT. Amino acid sequence: CSARVVGPDTEAFF.

This chain connects TRBV24-1 to TRBJ1-5; D is uncertain. Germline-derived CDR1 and CDR2 are KGHDR and SFDVKD. The germline V and J ends were trimmed by 5 bases and 7 bases, with 14 bases remaining between them. The CDR3 has 14 amino acids. Here the CDR3 DNA reads TGTGCCACCAGTGGAGGAGGCGGGAACCAGCCCCAGCATTTT. Residues: CATSGGGGNQPQHF.